The rows below give T cell receptor beta chains drawn from one sample of a study of technical replicates of blood from a few donors. TCRdb's table, derived via immunoSEQ multiplex PCR, lists solely in-frame clones and lacks some. The sample contains roughly 80,000 clones, about 89% of which appear only once. The sequenced sample was T cells isolated from PBMCs. The receptors originated from a human donor in good health. CDR3s include the opening cysteine and the closing phenylalanine or tryptophan. D genes are given only for firm matches. Clone sizes are given selectively: once, few, many, or a class where the clone is expanded.

J gene	D gene	clone size	V gene	CDR3 DNA	CDR3 protein
TRBJ1-1	TRBD1	.	TRBV9	TGTGCCAGCAGCGGGACAGGGCGTTCCCCTGAAGCTTTCTTT	CASSGTGRSPEAFF
TRBJ2-7	.	few	TRBV28	TGTGCCAGCAGTACAATAGGGGTGGAAGGTTACGAGCAGTACTTC	CASSTIGVEGYEQYF
TRBJ1-2	.	.	TRBV9	TGTGCCAGCAGCGTAGCTTCCCAGGGAGGCTATGGCTACACCTTC	CASSVASQGGYGYTF
TRBJ2-7	TRBD1	.	TRBV6-6	TGTGCCAGCAGGCTTCAGGGGGCGTCCGAGCAGTACTTC	CASRLQGASEQYF
TRBJ1-5	.	.	TRBV5-6	TGTGCCAGCAGCTTGTTGGTAGAAAGCAATCAGCCCCAGCATTTT	CASSLLVESNQPQHF
TRBJ2-7	TRBD1	.	TRBV15	TGTGCCACCAGCGATGGGACAGGGTGGGAGCAGTACTTC	CATSDGTGWEQYF
TRBJ1-2	.	once	TRBV19	TGTGCCAGTAGTATACAATATGGCTACACCTTC	CASSIQYGYTF
TRBJ2-5	.	few	TRBV19	TGTGCCAGCTCCCTAGGGAGCGAGACCCAGTACTTC	CASSLGSETQYF
TRBJ2-1	TRBD2	.	TRBV18	TGTGCCAGCTCACCACGACTAGCGGGAGTTTACAATGAGCAGTTCTTC	CASSPRLAGVYNEQFF
TRBJ2-1	TRBD2	.	TRBV7-8	TGTGCCAGCAGCTGGGAGGGACTAGCGGCCCACAATGAGCAGTTCTTC	CASSWEGLAAHNEQFF
TRBJ1-4	.	.	TRBV4-3	TGCGCCAGCAGCCAAGTCAGTTGGAGACGGTCTAATGAAAAACTGTTTTTT	CASSQVSWRRSNEKLFF
TRBJ2-3	.	.	TRBV29-1	TGCAGCGTTGGAATAGCAGCTAGCACAGATACGCAGTATTTT	CSVGIAASTDTQYF
TRBJ1-2	.	.	TRBV30	TGTGCCTGGAGTGGGGTGGGGGCCTATGGCTACACCTTC	CAWSGVGAYGYTF
TRBJ1-2	.	.	TRBV2	TGTGCCAGCAGGGCAGATAACTATGGCTACACCTTC	CASRADNYGYTF
TRBJ1-1	TRBD1	.	TRBV5-1	TGCGCCAGCAGCCCAGCCCGACAGGGATCTGAAGCTTTCTTT	CASSPARQGSEAFF
TRBJ1-1	TRBD1	.	TRBV4-3	TGCGCCAGCAGCCAAGGAATCGGGACAGAACGCACTGGGGCTTTCTTT	CASSQGIGTERTGAFF
TRBJ2-7	TRBD2	.	TRBV7-2	TGTGCCAGCAGCGGCGATATCGAGCGGGGAAACTTCTACGAGCAGTACTTC	CASSGDIERGNFYEQYF
TRBJ1-4	TRBD1	few	TRBV6-1	TGTGCCAGCAGTGAAGTCAGGGACAGGGCAATTTTT	CASSEVRDRAIF
TRBJ1-2	TRBD1	.	TRBV9	TGTGCCAGCGGGGGACAGGGGAACTATGGCTACACCTTC	CASGGQGNYGYTF